This T cell receptor beta chain is drawn from a study of control samples from healthy donors and cancer patients. Libraries were prepared by immunoSEQ multiplex PCR; TCRdb keeps only in-frame clonotypes and omits some of them. The repertoire holds about 220,000 clones, with roughly 94% as singletons. About this clone: Other nucleotide sequences in the sample specify the same CDR3.

This CDR3 contains 13 residues. V gave up 0 bases and J gave up 5 bases, with 8 bases separating them. The V gene's germline CDR1 is SGHRS and CDR2 YFSETQ. The sequencing sample was made of blood. The chain has TRBV5-1 and TRBJ2-5; no clear D gene. The clonotype was recovered from a man between 50 and 59 years old in good health. CDR3 bases: TGCGCCAGCAGCTTGGAGGGTGGCGAGACCCAGTACTTC. Its protein product is CASSLEGGETQYF.